The rows below give T cell receptor beta chains drawn from one sample of a study of blood T cell repertoires in COVID-19. Measured with immunoSEQ multiplex PCR; TCRdb has only the in-frame clones, and not every one. The data hold 100,000 to 150,000 clones, with 75% to 90% observed a single time. Sequencing was performed on PBMCs or T cells enriched from blood (not recorded which). The receptor set was obtained from a woman aged 45 to 65 who had recovered from COVID-19. Both conserved end residues are part of each CDR3. Fields, in order: D gene, J gene, clone size, V gene, CDR3 protein, CDR3 DNA. The D gene is left open where the match is weak. Expanded clones are given a class, and other clones once, few, many or no size at all.

D gene: TRBD1
J gene: TRBJ2-7
clone size: once
V gene: TRBV30
CDR3 protein: CAWSVGGQKFHF
CDR3 DNA: TGTGCCTGGAGTGTAGGGGGACAGAAGTTCCACTTC

D gene: .
J gene: TRBJ2-2
clone size: .
V gene: TRBV18
CDR3 protein: CASSPAPGRELFF
CDR3 DNA: TGTGCCAGCTCACCCGCCCCAGGCCGGGAGCTGTTTTTT

D gene: TRBD2
J gene: TRBJ2-5
clone size: .
V gene: TRBV7-2
CDR3 protein: CASSSGTSGGIGETQYF
CDR3 DNA: TGTGCCAGCAGCTCAGGGACTAGCGGGGGGATCGGAGAGACCCAGTACTTC

D gene: TRBD2
J gene: TRBJ2-7
clone size: once
V gene: TRBV29-1
CDR3 protein: CSVLRGETYEQYF
CDR3 DNA: TGCAGCGTTCTCCGGGGGGAGACCTACGAGCAGTACTTC

D gene: .
J gene: TRBJ1-2
clone size: .
V gene: TRBV11-2
CDR3 protein: CASSPQTARHYGYTF
CDR3 DNA: TGTGCCAGCAGCCCCCAGACAGCCCGGCACTATGGCTACACCTTC

D gene: TRBD1
J gene: TRBJ2-5
clone size: few
V gene: TRBV19
CDR3 protein: CASSRDRDYQETQYF
CDR3 DNA: TGTGCCAGTAGTAGGGACAGGGATTACCAAGAGACCCAGTACTTC

D gene: TRBD1
J gene: TRBJ2-1
clone size: .
V gene: TRBV6-6
CDR3 protein: CASSYTGQGAIYEQFF
CDR3 DNA: TGTGCCAGCAGTTACACAGGACAGGGGGCGATCTATGAGCAGTTCTTC

D gene: .
J gene: TRBJ1-6
clone size: .
V gene: TRBV6-5
CDR3 protein: CASGTPHNSPLHF
CDR3 DNA: TGTGCCAGCGGGACACCCCATAATTCACCCCTCCACTTT

D gene: TRBD2
J gene: TRBJ2-3
clone size: .
V gene: TRBV27
CDR3 protein: CASSPRLAGTDTQYF
CDR3 DNA: TGTGCCAGCAGTCCTCGACTAGCGGGCACAGATACGCAGTATTTT

D gene: TRBD2
J gene: TRBJ2-1
clone size: .
V gene: TRBV2
CDR3 protein: CASSGGGRWNEQFF
CDR3 DNA: TGTGCCAGCAGTGGCGGGGGACGATGGAATGAGCAGTTCTTC

D gene: .
J gene: TRBJ1-4
clone size: .
V gene: TRBV6-5
CDR3 protein: CASGRANEKLFF
CDR3 DNA: TGTGCCAGCGGGCGGGCTAATGAAAAACTGTTTTTT

D gene: .
J gene: TRBJ2-4
clone size: .
V gene: TRBV13
CDR3 protein: CASSLVGAAKNIQYF
CDR3 DNA: TGTGCCAGCAGCTTAGTAGGGGCGGCCAAAAACATTCAGTACTTC

D gene: .
J gene: TRBJ1-2
clone size: .
V gene: TRBV18
CDR3 protein: CASSPPLALTTMSYTF
CDR3 DNA: TGTGCCAGCTCACCACCTTTAGCATTAACAACTATGAGCTACACCTTC

D gene: .
J gene: TRBJ1-3
clone size: .
V gene: TRBV29-1
CDR3 protein: CSAQGLLGDSSGNTIYF
CDR3 DNA: TGCAGCGCCCAGGGACTCCTAGGGGATAGCTCTGGAAACACCATATATTTT

D gene: .
J gene: TRBJ1-4
clone size: .
V gene: TRBV18
CDR3 protein: CASSPGAGREKLFF
CDR3 DNA: TGTGCCAGCTCACCCGGAGCGGGGCGGGAAAAACTGTTTTTT

D gene: TRBD2
J gene: TRBJ2-3
clone size: .
V gene: TRBV5-1
CDR3 protein: CASSLSSGGSPDTQYF
CDR3 DNA: TGCGCCAGCAGCCTTAGTAGCGGGGGATCTCCAGATACGCAGTATTTT